This paragraph covers one T cell receptor (beta chain) sequence. Its antigen is unknown. These data belong to a study of beta chain features in type 1 diabetes. Overall study results and limits: Shorter TCRB CDR3s, moderately but significantly so, were found in Type 1 diabetes patients in all four CD4+ subsets. It was not settled here whether HLA type affects TCRB rearrangement.

The germline V and J ends were trimmed by 8 bases and 7 bases, with 9 bases remaining between them. Germline V CDR1 and CDR2: WSHSY, SAAADI. The CDR3 has 11 residues. Investigators reverse transcribed all isolated RNA, so they sequenced expressed TCRB transcripts. About 3.57 million reads, on average, came from each naive, central memory and regulatory T cell sample. Measured with immunoSEQ multiplex PCR; TCRdb has only the in-frame clones, and not every one. The sample consists of hundreds of thousands of clones, roughly 9% of them appearing once. Purities over 98% were achieved in all sorted populations.

The chain carries TRBV10-2 and TRBJ2-1; possibly TRBD2 for D (5 bases). The receptor comes from a man aged 25 to 45 with type 1 diabetes. What was sequenced was central memory CD4+ T cells from blood. The CDR3 region is CASLLDNEQFF. For the CDR3, the DNA is TGCGCCAGCCTACTAGATAATGAGCAGTTCTTC.